This entry features one T cell receptor (beta chain) sequence. No antigen is known for it. The entry originates in a study of CD8+ T cells in alopecia areata. Findings and caveats of the study: TCR sharing was clearer in mice than between patients, perhaps partly owing to patient HLA diversity. Sequenced scalp T cells also include alphabeta T cells resident in normal skin.

It was cDNA, reverse transcribed from extracted RNA, that served as the sequencing template. Sequenced by immunoSEQ multiplex PCR; TCRdb stores in-frame clones only, minus some. The data contain approximately 120,000 clones, around 45% of them singletons. CDR1 SGDLS and CDR2 YYNGEE come from the germline V gene. Between the trimmed V and J ends, which lost 2 bases and 3 bases, there was a span of 11 bases. The CDR3 is 14 residues long. Sequenced: NKG2D-low CD8+ T cells sorted from blood. The source of this sequence is a human donor with alopecia areata. V is TRBV9 and J is TRBJ2-5; D may be TRBD1 (5 bases). The CDR3 loop reads CASSVGQIEETQYF. The CDR3 nucleotides are TGTGCCAGCAGCGTGGGGCAGATTGAAGAGACCCAGTACTTC.